A single sample gave rise to the 24 T cell receptor beta chains below, sequenced in a study of CD8+ T cells in alopecia areata. In each case, RNA was isolated and then reverse transcribed into cDNA as the sequencing template. Sequenced by immunoSEQ multiplex PCR; TCRdb stores in-frame clones only, minus some. The table has roughly 210,000 clones, approximately 40% seen once. The treatment: oral pan-JAK inhibitor, 5-10 mg twice daily. The source material was CD4+ T cells sorted from blood, sampled at approximately week 36, from a patient treated with tofacitinib. Every receptor here comes from a human donor with alopecia areata.

The chain employs TRBV7-8 and TRBJ1-2, with D perhaps TRBD1 (5 bases). V shed 2 bases and J shed 3 bases, with 13 bases lying between them. Germline V gene lookup returns CDR1 SGHVS and CDR2 FQNEAQ. The CDR3 is 15 amino acids. The CDR3 nucleotides read TGTGCCAGCAGCTTAAAGCCGGGGGTAGACTATGGCTACACCTTC. Translated: CASSLKPGVDYGYTF.

The chain employs TRBV29-1 and TRBJ2-3; D unclear. The CDR3 is made up of 12 amino acids. The germline V gene has CDR1 SQVTM and CDR2 ANQGSEA. V lost 3 bases, J lost 7 bases, and 11 bases lay in between. CDR3 loop: CSVDQNAHTQYF. In DNA, the CDR3 is TGCAGCGTTGACCAAAATGCCCATACGCAGTATTTT.

The chain joins TRBV7-9 to TRBJ2-3; D is undetermined. V was pared by 2 bases and J by 4 bases, with 7 bases between. The CDR3 totals 13 residues. Germline values: CDR1 SEHNR, CDR2 FQNEAQ (reference sequence). The CDR3 nucleotides read TGTGCCAGCAGCTTATTGGGCCCAGATACGCAGTATTTT. Encoded protein: CASSLLGPDTQYF.

This chain uses TRBV7-8 with TRBJ2-7; 10 bases are a match to TRBD1. The CDR3 is made up of 16 amino acids. The V and J ends lost 5 bases and 0 bases, in that order; junction bases with no gene match: 7. In germline, CDR1 is SGHVS, CDR2 FQNEAQ. Here the CDR3 reads CASSTDRDRGSYEQYF. The CDR3 DNA follows: TGTGCCAGCAGCACCGACCGGGACAGGGGCTCCTACGAGCAGTACTTC. Full variable domain (outside the CDR3, taken from reference TRBV7-8 and TRBJ2-7): GAGVSQSPRYKVAKRGQDVALRCDPISGHVSLFWYQQALGQGPEFLTYFQNEAQLDKSGLPSDRFFAERPEGSVSTLKIQRTQQEDSAVYLCASSTDRDRGSYEQYFGPGTRLTVT.

This clone was picked up a small number of times. This chain connects TRBV5-1 to TRBJ2-7; D is possibly TRBD1 (6 bases). The V end lost 4 bases, the J end lost 6 bases, and 11 bases lay between the germline ends. The V gene's germline CDR1 is SGHRS and CDR2 YFSETQ. The CDR3 is made up of 12 amino acids. The CDR3 reads CASSRDTGEQYF. The CDR3 nucleotides are TGCGCCAGCAGCCGGGACACGGGCGAGCAGTACTTC.

The chain couples TRBV5-1 to TRBJ1-2; 9 nucleotides align to TRBD1. J was trimmed by 4 bases and V by 4 bases; bases with no gene match: 5. The germline V gene has CDR1 SGHRS and CDR2 YFSETQ. There are 14 residues in the CDR3. The CDR3 spells CASSEDRGSYGYTF. The CDR3 nucleotides are TGCGCCAGCAGCGAGGACAGGGGAAGCTATGGCTACACCTTC. Combining the CDR3 with reference TRBV5-1 and TRBJ1-2 gives the whole variable domain KAGVTQTPRYLIKTRGQQVTLSCSPISGHRSVSWYQQTPGQGLQFLFEYFSETQRNKGNFPGRFSGRQFSNSRSEMNVSTLELGDSALYLCASSEDRGSYGYTFGSGTRLTVV.

V gene TRBV29-1 combines with J gene TRBJ2-5, with TRBD2 as a possible D gene (7 bases). Germline values: CDR1 SQVTM, CDR2 ANQGSEA. This CDR3 contains 12 residues. V lost 4 bases and J 5 bases, leaving 11 bases between the germline ends. In nucleotides, the CDR3 is TGCAGCGTTGGAGGGGGGGCGGAGACCCAGTACTTC. This gives the protein CSVGGGAETQYF.

The chain has TRBV28 and TRBJ2-1; no definite D call. Germline V gene lookup returns CDR1 MDHEN and CDR2 SYDVKM. Trimming removed 9 bases at V and 4 bases at J, with 1 base between. The CDR3 spans 9 residues. The CDR3 protein is CASYNEQFF. CDR3 coding DNA: TGTGCCAGTTACAATGAGCAGTTCTTC.

Note on this clone: This same CDR3 is encoded by further DNA sequences in the sample. This chain connects TRBV29-1 to TRBJ2-5; 7 positions match TRBD2. Unmatched junction bases numbered 4, after V lost 1 base and J lost 5 bases. CDR3 length: 13 residues. Looked up from germline, CDR1 is SQVTM and CDR2 is ANQGSEA. The CDR3 loop is CSVEGGGSETQYF. The CDR3 DNA reads as TGCAGCGTTGAAGGGGGCGGGAGCGAGACCCAGTACTTC.

The chain carries TRBV5-1 and TRBJ1-1; maybe TRBD1 (5 bases). The germline CDR1 and CDR2 sequences are SGHRS and YFSETQ. Trimming stripped 0 bases from V and 10 bases from J, with 13 bases between. The CDR3 sequence is 13 residues long. In DNA form, the CDR3 reads TGCGCCAGCAGCTTGGGAGGAGGGGATCCAGCTTTCTTT. It specifies CASSLGGGDPAFF.

This chain joins TRBV2 and TRBJ1-5; 7 bases agree with TRBD1. The CDR3 sequence is 13 residues long. Unmatched junction bases numbered 5, after V lost 8 bases and J lost 4 bases. The V gene's germline CDR1 is SNHLY and CDR2 FYNNEI. CDR3 sequence (DNA): TGTGCCAGCGGGGGACAGATGAATCAGCCCCAGCATTTT. The encoded protein is CASGGQMNQPQHF.

V gene TRBV6-5 combines with J gene TRBJ1-5; 10 positions agree with TRBD1. The trim removed 2 bases at V and 9 bases at J, leaving 10 bases unmatched. This CDR3 contains 16 residues. Germline V gene sequence: CDR1 MNHEY, CDR2 SVGAGI. CDR3 in amino acids: CASSYPDRGKVSPQHF. The DNA for the CDR3 is TGTGCCAGCAGTTACCCGGACAGGGGGAAAGTATCGCCCCAGCATTTT.

The rearrangement links TRBV28 to TRBJ2-5; 11 bases match TRBD2. Germline CDR1 and CDR2: MDHEN and SYDVKM. Unmatched junction bases numbered 14, after V lost 6 bases and J lost 2 bases. The CDR3 extends over 18 amino acids. CDR3 sequence reads: CASSVRLTSGTEQETQYF. The CDR3 DNA reads TGTGCCAGCAGCGTAAGGTTGACTAGCGGGACAGAGCAAGAGACCCAGTACTTC. The full variable domain, in which reference TRBV28 and TRBJ2-5 provide the parts outside the CDR3, is DVKVTQSSRYLVKRTGEKVFLECVQDMDHENMFWYRQDPGLGLRLIYFSYDVKMKEKGDIPEGYSVSREKKERFSLILESASTNQTSMYLCASSVRLTSGTEQETQYFGPGTRLLVL.

This clone showed up just a few times. V is TRBV30 and J is TRBJ1-2; 7 nucleotides agree with TRBD1. CDR1 GTSNPN and CDR2 SVGIG come from the germline V gene (reference sequence). CDR3 length: 15 amino acids. The V gene end was trimmed by 3 bases and the J gene end by 0 bases; junction bases not matched to a gene: 7. CDR3 DNA: TGTGCCTGGAGACCGCGAACAGGGGCTAACTATGGCTACACCTTC. It translates to CAWRPRTGANYGYTF.

This clone was counted a few times. The rearrangement joins TRBV29-1 to TRBJ2-2, with a weak D call TRBD1 (5 bases). The V end was cut by 4 bases, the J end by 4 bases, with 13 bases between. Germline loops: CDR1 SQVTM, CDR2 ANQGSEA. This CDR3 has 14 residues. DNA for the CDR3: TGCAGCGTTGCTTCGCAGGGTGGCACCGGGGAGCTGTTTTTT. Translation gives CSVASQGGTGELFF.

CDR3 in DNA: TGCAGCGTCAGGGTGGTCACTGAAGCTTTCTTT. The encoded protein is CSVRVVTEAFF. This sequence joins TRBV29-1 and TRBJ1-1, with a possible D match to TRBD1 (5 bases). From germline, CDR1 is SQVTM and CDR2 ANQGSEA. CDR3 length equals 11 residues. Trimming shortened V by 6 bases and J by 4 bases, and 9 bases separated the two germline ends.

The gene calls are TRBV27 and TRBJ2-7, with 11 bases that match TRBD2. The CDR3 has 19 residues. The germline gives CDR1 MNHEY, CDR2 SMNVEV (reference sequence). Trimming took 0 bases from V and 4 from J; bases not matched to a gene: 14. In DNA form, the CDR3 reads TGTGCCAGCAGTTTATCGCCAAACCTACTAGCGGGAGACATTTACGAGCAGTACTTC. Its protein is CASSLSPNLLAGDIYEQYF.

The table lists this clone with a few counts. This CDR3 is CASTLSSLNTEAFF. The DNA for the CDR3 is TGTGCCAGCACCCTAAGCTCCCTGAACACTGAAGCTTTCTTT. The chain couples TRBV7-3 to TRBJ1-1; D gene uncertain. Trimming took 7 bases from V and 0 from J, leaving 12 bases between them. The CDR3 has 14 amino acids. CDR1 is SGHTA and CDR2 is FQGTGA in the germline V gene.

This clone has just a few counts. V usage is TRBV7-2 and J usage is TRBJ2-2; no clear D gene. Deletions cut 4 bases from V and 7 bases from J, with 13 bases between. Germline CDR1 is SGHTA and CDR2 is FQGNSA. This CDR3 has 14 amino acids. CDR3 nucleotides: TGTGCCAGCAGCTCCACTGGGCTCGACGGGGAGCTGTTTTTT. It encodes CASSSTGLDGELFF.

This clone is a singleton in its sample. The rearrangement links TRBV6-5 to TRBJ2-3, with D perhaps given as TRBD1 or TRBD2 (7 bases each). CDR1 and CDR2 from the germline V gene are MNHEY and SVGAGI. V lost 7 bases and J 5 bases, leaving 19 bases between the germline ends. This CDR3 spans 15 amino acids. The CDR3 DNA is TGTGCCAGCAATCGGGGAGGGACAGCGATAGATACGCAGTATTTT. Translated, it gives CASNRGGTAIDTQYF.

The chain is built from TRBV9 and TRBJ2-1; 12 bases agree with TRBD2. In germline, CDR1 is SGDLS, CDR2 YYNGEE. CDR3 length equals 17 residues. V was pared by 3 bases and J by 6 bases, with 10 bases of the junction left unmatched. The DNA of the CDR3 is TGTGCCAGCAGCGCAGAGAAGTCTAGCGGGAGGGCCAATGAGCAGTTCTTC. Protein sequence: CASSAEKSSGRANEQFF.

This sequence joins TRBV7-9 and TRBJ2-2; D is uncertain. V lost 1 base to trimming and J lost 7 bases, with 4 bases between them. This CDR3 spans 12 amino acids. The germline V gene encodes CDR1 SEHNR and CDR2 FQNEAQ (reference sequence). As DNA, the CDR3 is TGTGCCAGCAGCTTAGTTTTCGGGGAGCTGTTTTTT. Translating it yields CASSLVFGELFF.

The table lists this clone with a few counts. This chain uses TRBV5-1 with TRBJ2-3, with 10 bases fitting TRBD2. Germline V gene data show CDR1 as SGHRS and CDR2 as YFSETQ. Trimming took 5 bases from V and 3 from J; bases not matched to a gene: 12. The CDR3 consists of 17 residues. The CDR3 nucleotides read TGCGCCAGCAGAAGACTACCAGCGGGAGGGAGGACAGATACGCAGTATTTT. Translation gives CASRRLPAGGRTDTQYF.

The rearrangement links TRBV15 to TRBJ2-1, with TRBD2 identical over 8 bases. The trim removed 1 base at V and 4 bases at J, leaving 6 bases unmatched. There are 16 residues in the CDR3. The germline V gene encodes CDR1 LNHNV and CDR2 YYDKDF (reference sequence). The CDR3 DNA reads TGTGCCACCAGCAGAGGCCTAGCGGGCCGATACAATGAGCAGTTCTTC. Translation gives CATSRGLAGRYNEQFF.